A single sample gave rise to the 23 T cell receptor beta chains below, sequenced in a study of PD-1 blockade in mismatch repair-deficient tumors. Measured with immunoSEQ multiplex PCR; TCRdb has only the in-frame clones, and not every one. The sample includes 15,000 to 25,000 clones, approximately 80% of them seen just once. Sequenced material: PBMCs, taken 52 weeks after starting pembrolizumab. The receptor source for this set is an adult with mismatch repair-deficient cancer.

The chain recombines TRBV5-6 with TRBJ1-2, with no clear D. The germline CDR1 and CDR2 sequences are SGHDT and YYEEEE. The germline V and J ends were trimmed by 3 bases and 3 bases, with 12 bases remaining between them. The CDR3 is 14 residues long. The CDR3 sequence is CASSWFERDYGYTF. CDR3 DNA: TGTGCCAGCAGCTGGTTTGAGCGGGACTATGGCTACACCTTC.

The chain combines TRBV5-6 with TRBJ2-5, with 11 bases lining up with TRBD2. The CDR3 consists of 16 residues. The V segment lost 1 base and the J segment 5 bases; nucleotides outside the gene matches: 7. Germline V gene data show CDR1 as SGHDT and CDR2 as YYEEEE. CDR3 DNA: TGTGCCAGCAGCTTGTATAGCGGGAGGGCCCTGGAGACCCAGTACTTC. Residues: CASSLYSGRALETQYF. The variable domain in full, completed from reference TRBV5-6 and TRBJ2-5, reads DAGVTQSPTHLIKTRGQQVTLRCSPKSGHDTVSWYQQALGQGPQFIFQYYEEEERQRGNFPDRFSGHQFPNYSSELNVNALLLGDSALYLCASSLYSGRALETQYFGPGTRLLVL.

This chain connects TRBV19 to TRBJ2-1, with D perhaps TRBD1 (6 bases). The CDR3 is made up of 16 amino acids. Germline CDR1 LNHDA, CDR2 SQIVND (reference sequence). The V end lost 7 bases, the J end lost 0 bases, and 16 bases lay between the germline ends. In DNA, the CDR3 is TGTGCCAGTACGGACAGTGCCCTAAGCTCCTACAATGAGCAGTTCTTC. Translated: CASTDSALSSYNEQFF.

The CDR3 region is CASRISRDIWYEQYF. CDR3 DNA sequence: TGTGCCAGCAGAATCTCCCGGGACATATGGTACGAGCAGTACTTC. The chain carries TRBV28 and TRBJ2-7, with D maybe TRBD1 (6 bases). The V end lost 6 bases, the J end lost 4 bases, and 19 bases lay between the germline ends. The CDR3 extends over 15 amino acids. Germline CDR1 reads MDHEN; CDR2 reads SYDVKM.

The CDR3 sequence is CASSFNRGRRETQYF. The CDR3 bases are TGTGCCAGCAGCTTCAACAGGGGGCGGCGGGAGACCCAGTACTTC. The chain has TRBV7-3 and TRBJ2-5; 9 nucleotides align to TRBD1. The CDR3 covers 15 residues. Germline trimming cut 3 bases from V and 5 bases from J; bases unmatched to any gene: 7. CDR1 and CDR2 (germline): SGHTA, FQGTGA.

The DNA for the CDR3 is TGCGCCAGCAGCTTGCAACAGGGGCCGCTCACAGATACGCAGTATTTT. It is translated as CASSLQQGPLTDTQYF. V usage is TRBV5-1 and J usage is TRBJ2-3; 7 bases line up with TRBD1. The CDR3 is made up of 16 amino acids. V gave up 1 base and J gave up 2 bases; unmatched junction bases: 7. The germline gives CDR1 SGHRS, CDR2 YFSETQ.

This chain joins TRBV9 and TRBJ2-7, with D perhaps TRBD2 (7 bases). The germline V gene has CDR1 SGDLS and CDR2 YYNGEE. The CDR3 loop spans 14 amino acids. With 0 bases removed from V and 3 bases from J, the gap between germline ends came to 10 bases. The CDR3 nucleotides read TGTGCCAGCAGCGTAGAGGGGGGGGGCTACGAGCAGTACTTC. Protein sequence: CASSVEGGGYEQYF. The complete variable domain, with remaining parts taken from reference TRBV9 and TRBJ2-7, reads DSGVTQTPKHLITATGQRVTLRCSPRSGDLSVYWYQQSLDQGLQFLIQYYNGEERAKGNILERFSAQQFPDLHSELNLSSLELGDSALYFCASSVEGGGYEQYFGPGTRLTVT.

There are a few counts of this clone. The chain recombines TRBV7-9 with TRBJ2-2; 7 bases align to TRBD1. Looked up from germline, CDR1 is SEHNR and CDR2 is FQNEAQ (reference sequence). Trimming removed 8 bases from V and 0 bases from J; junction bases left unmatched: 3. The CDR3 has 14 amino acids. The CDR3 is CASSGTANTGELFF. The CDR3 DNA is TGTGCCAGCTCGGGGACAGCGAACACCGGGGAGCTGTTTTTT. Full variable domain (missing parts from reference TRBV7-9 and TRBJ2-2): DTGVSQNPRHKITKRGQNVTFRCDPISEHNRLYWYRQTLGQGPEFLTYFQNEAQLEKSRLLSDRFSAERPKGSFSTLEIQRTEQGDSAMYLCASSGTANTGELFFGEGSRLTVL.

This chain connects TRBV7-3 to TRBJ1-1, with TRBD1 identical over 7 bases. CDR1 and CDR2 from the germline V gene are SGHTA and FQGTGA. The CDR3 is made up of 14 amino acids. V was pared by 5 bases and J by 0 bases, with 3 bases of the junction left unmatched. In DNA, the CDR3 is TGTGCCAGCAGCCCGGGACAGATGAACACTGAAGCTTTCTTT. This encodes CASSPGQMNTEAFF.

This clone has a handful of counts. J is TRBJ2-7 and V is TRBV27; 7 bases agree with TRBD2. V trimming: 8 bases; J trimming: 2 bases; junction bases outside the gene matches: 18. CDR1 MNHEY and CDR2 SMNVEV come from the germline V gene (reference sequence). The CDR3 is made up of 17 amino acids. CDR3 in DNA: TGTGCCAGCTCTACAAAGGTGGCTAGCGGTCTGGCCTACGAGCAGTACTTC. Translated, it gives CASSTKVASGLAYEQYF.

The chain uses TRBV5-4 and TRBJ2-7; 8 nucleotides line up with TRBD1. After removal of 4 bases from V and 3 bases from J, the junction contained 9 bases not matched to a gene. In germline, CDR1 is SGHNT, CDR2 YYREEE (reference sequence). This CDR3 comprises 15 residues. The CDR3 region is CASSPTGGTGYEQYF. The CDR3 bases are TGTGCCAGCAGCCCCACGGGTGGGACAGGCTACGAGCAGTACTTC.

The genes are TRBV18 and TRBJ2-7, with a tentative D call TRBD1 (6 bases). The CDR3 is made up of 13 amino acids. Germline lookup yields CDR1 KGHSH and CDR2 LQKENI. V lost 4 bases to trimming and J lost 3 bases, with 10 bases between them. The CDR3 DNA reads as TGTGCCAGCTCACTAGAACAGGGCTACGAGCAGTACTTC. It specifies CASSLEQGYEQYF.

The chain uses TRBV4-1 and TRBJ2-4; 10 nucleotides match TRBD1. Germline V gene lookup returns CDR1 MGHRA and CDR2 YSYEKL. The CDR3 length is 18 residues. Trimming took 0 bases from V and 1 from J; bases not matched to a gene: 6. CDR3 sequence reads: CASSQDLTGGKAKNIQYF. CDR3 DNA: TGCGCCAGCAGCCAAGACCTGACAGGGGGCAAGGCCAAAAACATTCAGTACTTC.

This clone came up a few times. The chain links TRBV7-2 to TRBJ2-7; 7 bases fit TRBD2. V lost 2 bases to trimming and J lost 3 bases; unmatched junction nucleotides: 10. The CDR3 runs to 16 residues. Per the germline V gene, CDR1 is SGHTA and CDR2 is FQGNSA. The chain's CDR3 is CASSLPGLAANYEQYF. The CDR3 bases are TGTGCCAGCAGCTTACCTGGGCTAGCGGCCAACTACGAGCAGTACTTC.

This rearrangement joins TRBV19 to TRBJ2-3, with a possible D match to TRBD1 (6 bases). The germline CDR1 and CDR2 sequences are LNHDA and SQIVND (reference sequence). This CDR3 is 13 amino acids long. Trimming removed 10 bases at V and 2 bases at J, with 13 bases between. Here the CDR3 DNA reads TGTGCCACCCTCGACAGGCTCACAGATACGCAGTATTTT. This encodes CATLDRLTDTQYF.

V is TRBV28 and J is TRBJ2-3; D might be TRBD2 (6 bases). Germline V gene lookup returns CDR1 MDHEN and CDR2 SYDVKM. The V and J ends lost 3 bases and 4 bases respectively, with 11 bases between them. The CDR3 loop spans 14 amino acids. CDR3 bases: TGTGCCAGCAGTTTTAGCGGAGACCCAGATACGCAGTATTTT. Translation: CASSFSGDPDTQYF. Using reference TRBV28 and TRBJ2-3 for the parts outside the CDR3, the full variable domain is DVKVTQSSRYLVKRTGEKVFLECVQDMDHENMFWYRQDPGLGLRLIYFSYDVKMKEKGDIPEGYSVSREKKERFSLILESASTNQTSMYLCASSFSGDPDTQYFGPGTRLTVL.

The chain recombines TRBV19 with TRBJ1-5, with 10 bases identical to TRBD1. The germline gives CDR1 LNHDA, CDR2 SQIVND (reference sequence). The CDR3 consists of 16 residues. The V gene end was trimmed by 7 bases and the J gene end by 6 bases; junction bases not matched to a gene: 12. DNA for the CDR3: TGTGCCAGTAACCCCTGGACAGGGGGAAGGGGTCAGCCCCAGCATTTT. Its translation is CASNPWTGGRGQPQHF.

The chain has TRBV5-4 and TRBJ2-3, with 13 bases that match TRBD2. V was pared by 1 base and J by 9 bases, with 5 bases of the junction left unmatched. The CDR3 loop spans 15 amino acids. The V gene's germline CDR1 is SGHNT and CDR2 YYREEE (reference sequence). The CDR3 is CASSLQTSGRNTQYF. The CDR3 nucleotides are TGTGCCAGCAGCTTGCAGACTAGCGGGAGGAACACGCAGTATTTT.

The V gene is TRBV5-1, the J gene TRBJ2-3; D is unresolved. V lost 4 bases, J lost 6 bases, and 9 bases lay in between. In germline, CDR1 is SGHRS, CDR2 YFSETQ. The CDR3 totals 12 residues. The CDR3 here is CASSPSFDTQYF. For the CDR3, the DNA is TGCGCCAGCAGCCCGTCGTTCGATACGCAGTATTTT.

The chain uses TRBV19 and TRBJ2-2; 9 nucleotides match TRBD2. The CDR3 length is 16 residues. V was clipped by 7 bases and J by 0 bases; unmatched bases: 6. The germline V gene has CDR1 LNHDA and CDR2 SQIVND (reference sequence). CDR3 nucleotide sequence: TGTGCCAGTATCCGGGGCGGGAGGGCGAACACCGGGGAGCTGTTTTTT. It codes for CASIRGGRANTGELFF.

The chain recombines TRBV5-6 with TRBJ1-6, with 8 bases fitting TRBD1. J lost 7 bases, V lost 4 bases, and 7 bases had no gene match. The germline gives CDR1 SGHDT, CDR2 YYEEEE. There are 15 residues in the CDR3. The CDR3: CASSRGQGTNSPLHF. In DNA form, the CDR3 reads TGTGCCAGCAGCCGCGGACAGGGAACAAATTCACCCCTCCACTTT. Variable domain in full (rest from reference TRBV5-6 and TRBJ1-6): DAGVTQSPTHLIKTRGQQVTLRCSPKSGHDTVSWYQQALGQGPQFIFQYYEEEERQRGNFPDRFSGHQFPNYSSELNVNALLLGDSALYLCASSRGQGTNSPLHFGNGTRLTVT.

The V call is TRBV5-8, the J call TRBJ2-5; D possibly corresponds to TRBD1 (6 bases). Per germline, CDR1 SGHTS and CDR2 YDEGEE. The CDR3 contains 13 residues. V shed 4 bases and J shed 7 bases, with 14 bases lying between them. CDR3 DNA sequence: TGTGCCAGCAGCGTCGGGACACTCGGGACCCAGTACTTC. The encoded protein is CASSVGTLGTQYF.

The chain employs TRBV19 and TRBJ2-1; 12 nucleotides line up with TRBD1. In germline, CDR1 is LNHDA, CDR2 SQIVND (reference sequence). The junction had 3 bases not matched to a gene; V was cut back by 2 bases and J by 7 bases. The CDR3 is 15 amino acids. CDR3 region: CASSIPGQGANEQFF. The CDR3 region has the DNA TGTGCCAGTAGTATACCGGGACAGGGGGCGAATGAGCAGTTCTTC.